Only a few counts were recorded for the clone carrying this T cell receptor beta chain. TCRdb analysed the 5' RACE reads with MiXCR anew, one entry per CDR3 protein. The sample carries around 530,000 distinct CDR3 sequences, roughly a sixth recorded once. The data were taken from a study of T cells after yellow fever vaccination. CDR1 and CDR2 from the germline V gene are DFQATT and SNEGSKA (reference sequence). Trimming removed 5 bases from V and 1 base from J, with 12 bases in between. The CDR3 spans 14 residues. The starting material was PBMCs, obtained less than 6 days after the first yellow fever vaccination. The V and J genes are TRBV20-1 and TRBJ1-5; D is perhaps TRBD1 (5 bases). This receptor was identified in a man younger than 30 who received the YFV17D yellow fever vaccine. The CDR3 DNA follows: TGCAGTGCTGGGACGGGAGTGAGCAATCAGCCCCAGCATTTT. Translated, it gives CSAGTGVSNQPQHF.